This TCR beta chain was sequenced in a study of blood T cell repertoires in COVID-19. Study details: T cells, B-cell-depleted T cells, or PBMCs supplied cDNA or gDNA.

The CDR3 runs to 12 residues. Germline V gene lookup returns CDR1 LNHDA and CDR2 SQIVND (reference sequence). Between the trimmed V and J ends, which lost 10 bases and 4 bases, there was a span of 13 bases. TCRdb keeps only in-frame clones here, not all; method: immunoSEQ multiplex PCR. This repertoire shows about 97,000 clones, about 88% found once; its top ten account for about 3%. Sequenced: peripheral blood. The rearrangement links TRBV19 to TRBJ1-2, with D perhaps TRBD1 (6 bases). This clonotype originated in a man aged 50-59 years with active or convalescent COVID-19. In nucleotides, the CDR3 is TGTGCCACCATGGACAGCCTCTATGGCTACACCTTC. Amino acid sequence: CATMDSLYGYTF.